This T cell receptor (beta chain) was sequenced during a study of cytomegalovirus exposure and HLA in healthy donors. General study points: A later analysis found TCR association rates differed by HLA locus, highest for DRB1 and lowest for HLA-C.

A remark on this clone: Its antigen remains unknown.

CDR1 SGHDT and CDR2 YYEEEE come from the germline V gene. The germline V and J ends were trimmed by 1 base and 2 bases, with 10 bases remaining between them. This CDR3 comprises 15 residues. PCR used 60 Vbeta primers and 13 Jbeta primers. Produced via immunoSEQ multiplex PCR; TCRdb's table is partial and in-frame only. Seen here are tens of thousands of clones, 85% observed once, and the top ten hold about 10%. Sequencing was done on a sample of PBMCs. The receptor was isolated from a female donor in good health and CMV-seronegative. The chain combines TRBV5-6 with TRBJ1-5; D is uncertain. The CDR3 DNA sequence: TGTGCCAGCAGCTTGTGGCAGGCCGGCAATCAGCCCCAGCATTTT. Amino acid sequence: CASSLWQAGNQPQHF.